What follows are 11 T cell receptor beta chains derived from one specimen sequenced in a study of shared clonotypes between healthy human individuals. Some clones are missing from TCRdb's copy, which holds only in-frame ones; the method was immunoSEQ multiplex PCR. The sample holds some 2.4 million clones, approximately 93% seen once. Sequenced input: naive CD4+ T cells from PBMCs. Subset described: CD45RA+ positively selected. These receptors were obtained from a man between 18 and 29 years old in good health. Some clones in this sample may be carry-over from other donors' samples.

This chain links TRBV11-3 with TRBJ2-1; no clear D. The germline V and J ends were trimmed by 0 bases and 9 bases, with 9 bases remaining between them. Germline CDR1 reads SGHNT; CDR2 reads YENEEA. This CDR3 region has 13 residues. CDR3 DNA: TGTGCCAGCAGCTTAGATCTCGTCTTTGAGCAGTTCTTC. It translates to CASSLDLVFEQFF. Full variable domain (remainder filled in from reference TRBV11-3 and TRBJ2-1): EAGVVQSPRYKIIEKKQPVAFWCNPISGHNTLYWYLQNLGQGPELLIRYENEEAVDDSQLPKDRFSAERLKGVDSTLKIQPAELGDSAVYLCASSLDLVFEQFFGPGTRLTVL.

This chain connects TRBV28 to TRBJ2-5; weak D call: TRBD2 (5 bases). Germline CDR1 and CDR2: MDHEN and SYDVKM. The CDR3 spans 15 residues. V was pared by 5 bases and J by 2 bases, with 15 bases between. CDR3 coding DNA: TGTGCCAGCAGTCTTAGAACGGGGAGTCAAGAGACCCAGTACTTC. Its protein is CASSLRTGSQETQYF. Drawing the rest from reference TRBV28 and TRBJ2-5, the complete variable domain is DVKVTQSSRYLVKRTGEKVFLECVQDMDHENMFWYRQDPGLGLRLIYFSYDVKMKEKGDIPEGYSVSREKKERFSLILESASTNQTSMYLCASSLRTGSQETQYFGPGTRLLVL.

The gene calls are TRBV7-6 and TRBJ1-2; D is ambiguous. The CDR3 covers 14 residues. Germline lookup yields CDR1 SGHVS and CDR2 FNYEAQ. The ends were cut back, 5 bases at V and 2 bases at J, with 12 bases in the middle. CDR3 nucleotides: TGTGCCAGCAGCCAATTGGCGGGGAACTATGGCTACACCTTC. Translation: CASSQLAGNYGYTF.

The chain combines TRBV12-2 with TRBJ2-7; TRBD2, as called in the table, went unchecked against the DNA. TRBV12-2 is a known pseudogene. CDR3 length equals 15 residues. The CDR3 nucleotides are TGTGCAAGTCGCACCCGGTGGCGGGGTTGCCACGAGCAGTACTTC. Amino acids: CASRTRWRGCHEQYF.

The J gene is TRBJ2-1, the V gene TRBV4-2, with D tentatively TRBD1 or TRBD2 (6 bases each). This CDR3 contains 16 residues. The V gene's germline CDR1 is LGHNA and CDR2 YNFKEQ. V shed 2 bases and J shed 2 bases, with 13 bases lying between them. The CDR3 nucleotides are TGTGCCAGCAGCCAAAGGGGGGCGGGTGCCTACAATGAGCAGTTCTTC. Amino acid sequence: CASSQRGAGAYNEQFF.

The chain couples TRBV14 to TRBJ1-2, with TRBD1 matching 10 bases. In germline, CDR1 is SGHDN, CDR2 FVKESK. Unmatched junction bases numbered 9, after V lost 3 bases and J lost 5 bases. CDR3 length equals 16 residues. CDR3 sequence: CASSQRGTGVRYGYTF. CDR3 nucleotides: TGTGCCAGCAGCCAGCGGGGGACAGGGGTTCGGTATGGCTACACCTTC.

Of note for this clone: Other DNA sequences within the sample encode an identical CDR3. This chain links TRBV5-1 with TRBJ2-5; weak D call: TRBD2 (6 bases). This CDR3 comprises 13 residues. Deletions cut 4 bases from V and 0 bases from J, with 7 bases between. Germline assignment: CDR1 SGHRS and CDR2 YFSETQ. The CDR3 spells CASSAGNQETQYF. The DNA for the CDR3 is TGCGCCAGCAGCGCGGGAAACCAAGAGACCCAGTACTTC.

J is TRBJ1-6 and V is TRBV11-2, with no clear D. With 5 bases removed from V and 5 bases from J, the gap between germline ends came to 13 bases. The CDR3 covers 15 residues. In germline, CDR1 is SGHAT, CDR2 FQNNGV. This CDR3 reads CASSPLQNDNSPLHF. The DNA of the CDR3 is TGTGCCAGCAGCCCATTACAGAACGATAATTCACCCCTCCACTTT.

The chain has TRBV10-1 and TRBJ2-1; tentative D call: TRBD2 (6 bases). The CDR3 consists of 12 residues. V gave up 4 bases and J gave up 6 bases, with 7 bases separating them. Per the germline V gene, CDR1 is WNHNN and CDR2 is SYGVQD (reference sequence). CDR3 coding DNA: TGCGCCAGCAGTGGGAGGGTCAATGAGCAGTTCTTC. Its translation: CASSGRVNEQFF.

On this clone: The sample carries other DNA sequences with the same CDR3. The chain recombines TRBV5-1 with TRBJ2-2; D is undetermined. The length of the CDR3 is 15 residues. Trimming stripped 0 bases from V and 0 bases from J, with 6 bases between. The germline V gene has CDR1 SGHRS and CDR2 YFSETQ. CDR3 nucleotide sequence: TGCGCCAGCAGCTTGGGGGGTTCGAACACCGGGGAGCTGTTTTTT. Translated, it gives CASSLGGSNTGELFF.

This chain links TRBV7-8 with TRBJ1-4; TRBD1 matches at 8 bases. The V and J ends lost 5 bases and 8 bases, in that order; junction bases with no gene match: 4. Germline CDR1 is SGHVS and CDR2 is FQNEAQ. This CDR3 is 13 amino acids long. CDR3 protein: CASSIHRGEKLFF. As DNA, the CDR3 is TGTGCCAGCAGCATACACAGGGGGGAAAAACTGTTTTTT.